A single sample gave rise to the 14 T cell receptor beta chains below, sequenced in a study of identical twins. TCRdb passed the 5' RACE reads through MiXCR, listing each CDR3 protein once. The top ten clones hold approximately 3.2% of a sample with some 560,000 distinct CDR3 sequences, 9% to 10% of them seen once. These data are also associated with another study on yellow fever vaccine responses in identical twins.

The sequenced sample consisted of PBMCs. These receptors came from a woman aged 18-29 years in good health.

This clonotype has only a few counts. The V gene is TRBV5-1, the J gene TRBJ2-7; D gene ambiguous. Germline V CDR1 and CDR2: SGHRS, YFSETQ. V lost 3 bases and J 2 bases, leaving 9 bases between the germline ends. The CDR3 contains 13 residues. The CDR3 sequence: CASSSVGAYEQYF. CDR3 bases: TGCGCCAGCAGCTCAGTTGGGGCCTACGAGCAGTACTTC.

The chain is built from TRBV6-7 and TRBJ1-3, with a weak D call TRBD1 (6 bases). TRBV6-7 is given ORF status, its function remaining uncertain. The CDR3 is made up of 13 amino acids. The V and J ends lost 0 bases and 7 bases respectively, with 7 bases between them. This CDR3 is CASSYSRGNTIYF. For the CDR3, the DNA is TGTGCCAGCAGTTACTCGAGGGGGAACACCATATATTTT.

This clonotype was seen only a few times. The rearrangement uses TRBV27 and TRBJ2-5; TRBD1 matches 8 bases. CDR3 size: 15 residues. Per germline, CDR1 MNHEY and CDR2 SMNVEV (reference sequence). Unmatched junction bases numbered 6, after V lost 2 bases and J lost 4 bases. CDR3 nucleotide sequence: TGTGCCAGCAGTTTAGAAGGCAGGGGGCGAGAGACCCAGTACTTC. Translation gives CASSLEGRGRETQYF.

J is TRBJ2-1 and V is TRBV6-1, with D perhaps matching TRBD1 (6 bases). Trimming cost V 5 bases and J 0 bases, with 11 bases left between them. This CDR3 has 15 residues. From germline, CDR1 is MNHNS and CDR2 SASEGT. CDR3 sequence reads: CASSKDSSSYNEQFF. The CDR3 DNA follows: TGTGCCAGCAGTAAGGACAGCAGCTCCTACAATGAGCAGTTCTTC.

In its sample, this clonotype was seen many times. The chain employs TRBV5-1 and TRBJ2-3; the match to TRBD1 covers 8 bases. CDR1 and CDR2 (germline): SGHRS, YFSETQ. This CDR3 region has 14 residues. V shed 2 bases and J 6 bases; nucleotides not matched to a gene: 5. CDR3 loop: CASSFRQGTDTQYF. The CDR3 DNA is TGCGCCAGCAGCTTTCGACAGGGGACCGATACGCAGTATTTT.

This clonotype was seen only a few times. The chain employs TRBV25-1 and TRBJ2-3; a weak D match, TRBD1 (6 bases). Germline-derived CDR1 and CDR2 are MGHDK and SYGVNS. The CDR3 has 15 residues. V shed 6 bases and J shed 2 bases, with 15 bases lying between them. The CDR3 nucleotides are TGTGCCAGCAGCGCCGGGACACACTACACAGATACGCAGTATTTT. It specifies CASSAGTHYTDTQYF.

At least ten counts were recorded for this clonotype. V and J are TRBV7-9 and TRBJ1-1; D call uncertain. The CDR3 is 13 residues long. Trimming pared 5 bases from V and 10 bases from J, leaving 17 bases between. Germline CDR1 is SEHNR and CDR2 is FQNEAQ (reference sequence). CDR3 in DNA: TGTGCCAGCAGCCTGGTAGGTACTGGACGAGCTTTCTTT. Amino acid sequence: CASSLVGTGRAFF.

The chain is built from TRBV5-1 and TRBJ1-2; D may be TRBD1 (5 bases). V was clipped by 0 bases and J by 6 bases, with 6 bases between them. This CDR3 is 12 amino acids long. Looked up from germline, CDR1 is SGHRS and CDR2 is YFSETQ. The CDR3 spells CASSLEGNGYTF. In DNA form, the CDR3 reads TGCGCCAGCAGCTTGGAGGGGAATGGCTACACCTTC.

The rearrangement joins TRBV20-1 to TRBJ2-7, with 12 bases identical to TRBD2. The germline CDR1 and CDR2 sequences are DFQATT and SNEGSKA (reference sequence). This CDR3 is 14 amino acids long. The trim removed 6 bases at V and 3 bases at J, leaving 6 bases unmatched. CDR3 region: CSAAILAGGYEQYF. The CDR3, as DNA: TGCAGTGCGGCAATACTAGCGGGAGGCTACGAGCAGTACTTC.

This chain connects TRBV4-3 to TRBJ2-5; D possibly corresponds to TRBD1 (7 bases). CDR3 length: 16 residues. The germline V gene encodes CDR1 LGHNA and CDR2 YSLEER. The V and J ends lost 0 bases and 3 bases respectively, with 14 bases between them. The CDR3 loop reads CASSQDFPGGKETQYF. The CDR3 nucleotides read TGCGCCAGCAGCCAAGATTTTCCAGGGGGGAAAGAGACCCAGTACTTC.

This clonotype has ten or more counts. The J gene is TRBJ2-1, the V gene TRBV20-1; 10 bases fit TRBD2. Losses at the gene ends were 5 bases for V and 10 bases for J; bases not matched to a gene: 11. Looked up from germline, CDR1 is DFQATT and CDR2 is SNEGSKA (reference sequence). The CDR3 totals 14 residues. CDR3 in DNA: TGCAGTGCTCTCGGGACTAGCGCCGCCAGGGAGCAGTTCTTC. It is translated as CSALGTSAAREQFF.

This clonotype was seen many times. CDR3 DNA sequence: TGTGCCAGCAGCGCACCCGCTAATGAAAAACTGTTTTTT. Its translation is CASSAPANEKLFF. The chain uses TRBV9 and TRBJ1-4, with D unresolved. V dropped 3 bases and J dropped 3 bases, with 6 bases sitting between them. From germline, CDR1 is SGDLS and CDR2 YYNGEE. The CDR3 contains 13 residues.

This clonotype appeared many times. The gene calls are TRBV28 and TRBJ2-5; D gene uncertain. The CDR3 loop spans 15 amino acids. CDR1 is MDHEN and CDR2 is SYDVKM in the germline V gene. V lost 3 bases and J lost 4, with 15 bases in between. The CDR3 region is CASSFGRTSGETQYF. The DNA for the CDR3 is TGTGCCAGCAGTTTTGGTCGGACGTCGGGAGAGACCCAGTACTTC.

This clonotype was seen many times. The V gene is TRBV27, the J gene TRBJ2-2, with D hard to call. Trimming shortened V by 6 bases and J by 2 bases, and 4 bases separated the two germline ends. In germline, CDR1 is MNHEY, CDR2 SMNVEV (reference sequence). CDR3 length equals 12 residues. The CDR3 DNA is TGTGCCAGCAGATATAACACCGGGGAGCTGTTTTTT. It is translated as CASRYNTGELFF.